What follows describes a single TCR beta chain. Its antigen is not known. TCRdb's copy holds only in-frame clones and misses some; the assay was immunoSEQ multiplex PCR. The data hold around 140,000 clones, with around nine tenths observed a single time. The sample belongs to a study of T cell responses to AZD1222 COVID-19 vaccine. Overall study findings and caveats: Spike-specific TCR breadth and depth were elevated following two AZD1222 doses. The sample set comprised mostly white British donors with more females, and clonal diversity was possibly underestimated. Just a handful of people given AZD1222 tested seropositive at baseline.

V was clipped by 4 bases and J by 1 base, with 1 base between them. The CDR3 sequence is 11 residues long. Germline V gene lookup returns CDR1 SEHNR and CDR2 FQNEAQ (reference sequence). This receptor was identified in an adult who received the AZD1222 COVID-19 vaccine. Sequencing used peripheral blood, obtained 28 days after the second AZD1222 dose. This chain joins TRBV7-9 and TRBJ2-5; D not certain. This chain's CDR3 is CASSSQETQYF. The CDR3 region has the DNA TGTGCCAGCAGCTCCCAAGAGACCCAGTACTTC.